The rows below give T cell receptor beta chains drawn from one sample of a study of blood T cell repertoires in COVID-19. Using immunoSEQ multiplex PCR, the repertoire was profiled, and TCRdb retains in-frame clones only, with some absent. The sample contains 300,000 to 400,000 clones, around nine tenths of which appear only once. Material for sequencing was peripheral blood. These receptors originate from a woman aged 70 to 79 with COVID-19, enrolled during active disease. Both conserved end residues are trimmed from each CDR3.

ASSQGNKRGEREQF | TRBJ2-1 | TRBV14
ASSHLAGDLYEQY | TRBJ2-7 | TRBV4-2
ASSFGAGLGNQPQH | TRBJ1-5 | TRBV5-6
ASSRQNRGAEAF | TRBJ1-1 | TRBV7-2
ASSSTPEEGHESNVLT | TRBJ2-6 | TRBV9
ASSLGPTTFYGYT | TRBJ1-2 | TRBV7-3
ASNPGTGKGYT | TRBJ1-2 | TRBV6-5
ASSFGQGVNSPLH | TRBJ1-6 | TRBV11-2
ASSFRGRDTEAF | TRBJ1-1 | TRBV7-8
AWSETVVSPLH | TRBJ1-6 | TRBV30
ATTVHPRGEKLF | TRBJ1-4 | TRBV24-1
ASSSGGAYNEQF | TRBJ2-1 | TRBV7-3
ASWPGYNEQF | TRBJ2-1 | TRBV6-5
ASSSISQMNTEAF | TRBJ1-1 | TRBV9
ASSLGGVPLH | TRBJ1-6 | TRBV5-4
AGQRDRGNSPLH | TRBJ1-6 | TRBV6-5
ASSSQGGFDSPLH | TRBJ1-6 | TRBV7-9
ASSQSGAGDRSYGYT | TRBJ1-2 | TRBV27
ASSQGIRDEQY | TRBJ2-7 | TRBV5-1
ASSLGGTGILYGYT | TRBJ1-2 | TRBV5-6
ASTRGGGQGTREQF | TRBJ2-1 | TRBV19
ASSQDRGYEQY | TRBJ2-7 | TRBV14
ASSYSRQGGNEQY | TRBJ2-7 | TRBV6-5
ASSPGDGYT | TRBJ1-2 | TRBV5-6
ASSSLDRVTDTQY | TRBJ2-3 | TRBV7-9
ASSIASTGGMPQH | TRBJ1-5 | TRBV19
ASSLRDESEKLF | TRBJ1-4 | TRBV27
ASMTRQVSSSYNSPLH | TRBJ1-6 | TRBV28
ASSASGTGLRETQY | TRBJ2-5 | TRBV9
ASSGSKLAHGELF | TRBJ2-2 | TRBV19
ASTRVPGGTEAF | TRBJ1-1 | TRBV5-1
ASSQRTGGNEQF | TRBJ2-1 | TRBV3-1/TRBV3-2
ASSQDVGRGNTEAF | TRBJ1-1 | TRBV4-2
ASSSGNTGELF | TRBJ2-2 | TRBV28
ASSIPWTVGGNQPQH | TRBJ1-5 | TRBV19
ASSLSGDVDTEAF | TRBJ1-1 | TRBV5-1
AWSYSGGARDEQY | TRBJ2-7 | TRBV30
ASSPSGVRYEQF | TRBJ2-1 | TRBV5-1
ASSLSSLQGLAGYT | TRBJ1-2 | TRBV27
ASSWTSGGTDTQY | TRBJ2-3 | TRBV6-5
ASSKVRTVGNYGYT | TRBJ1-2 | TRBV21-1
ASSGGRGRGYT | TRBJ1-2 | TRBV27
ASSIADTANYGYT | TRBJ1-2 | TRBV28
ASSLGTARNQPQH | TRBJ1-5 | TRBV7-9
AIEKGQYNEQF | TRBJ2-1 | TRBV10-3
ATSERGQGRGNEQF | TRBJ2-1 | TRBV24-1